These 29 T cell receptor beta chains were all obtained from the same sample, sequenced in a study of T cell responses to AZD1222 COVID-19 vaccine. Libraries were prepared by immunoSEQ multiplex PCR; TCRdb keeps only in-frame clonotypes and omits some of them. The data hold about 150,000 clones, with 90% observed a single time. Sequenced here: peripheral blood, sampled on day 0 of AZD1222 vaccination. Every receptor here comes from an adult in good health.

The rearrangement uses TRBV21-1 and TRBJ1-6. TRBV21-1 is designated a pseudogene. This CDR3 spans 18 amino acids. In DNA form, the CDR3 reads TGTGCCAGCAGCAAAGGGGGTCCTCTATTCCTCTATAATTCACCCCTCCACTTT. Protein sequence: CASSKGGPLFLYNSPLHF.

The chain combines TRBV7-2 with TRBJ2-1; D assignment may be TRBD1 or TRBD2 (5 bases each). The V end was cut by 7 bases, the J end by 3 bases, with 25 bases between. CDR3 length equals 18 residues. Germline V gene data show CDR1 as SGHTA and CDR2 as FQGNSA. CDR3 DNA sequence: TGTGCCAGCAACCTTGGGGGATTGCACGGGGATTACTACAATGAGCAGTTCTTC. Its protein product is CASNLGGLHGDYYNEQFF.

This chain uses TRBV18 with TRBJ2-3, with D unresolved. Germline assignment: CDR1 KGHSH and CDR2 LQKENI. Trimming pared 2 bases from V and 3 bases from J, leaving 3 bases between. This CDR3 is built from 12 residues. Written as DNA, the CDR3 is TGTGCCAGCTCACCAGGGACAGATACGCAGTATTTT. It yields the protein CASSPGTDTQYF. Using reference TRBV18 and TRBJ2-3 for the parts outside the CDR3, the full variable domain is NAGVMQNPRHLVRRRGQEARLRCSPMKGHSHVYWYRQLPEEGLKFMVYLQKENIIDESGMPKERFSAEFPKEGPSILRIQQVVRGDSAAYFCASSPGTDTQYFGPGTRLTVL.

The chain employs TRBV4-2 and TRBJ1-4, with 9 bases lining up with TRBD1. The germline gives CDR1 LGHNA, CDR2 YNFKEQ. There are 14 residues in the CDR3. Losses at the gene ends were 4 bases for V and 5 bases for J; bases not matched to a gene: 2. The CDR3 here is CASSPGTGNEKLFF. Written as DNA, the CDR3 is TGTGCCAGCAGCCCCGGGACAGGGAATGAAAAACTGTTTTTT.

The V and J genes are TRBV19 and TRBJ1-5; D not resolved. Trimming cost V 7 bases and J 6 bases, with 22 bases left between them. The CDR3 extends over 16 amino acids. Looked up from germline, CDR1 is LNHDA and CDR2 is SQIVND (reference sequence). CDR3 DNA sequence: TGTGCCAGTAACGATATGCGGGCAGGTTGGCTTCAGCCCCAGCATTTT. Its translation is CASNDMRAGWLQPQHF.

This chain joins TRBV12-3 or TRBV12-4 and TRBJ2-7; D is uncertain. The germline V and J ends were trimmed by 3 bases and 4 bases, with 7 bases remaining between them. The CDR3 totals 12 residues. The CDR3 reads CASSLTFYEQYF. CDR3 coding DNA: TGTGCCAGCAGTTTGACATTTTACGAGCAGTACTTC.

This rearrangement joins TRBV27 to TRBJ2-2; a weak D match, TRBD1 (9 bases). There are 16 residues in the CDR3. Trimming removed 5 bases from V and 4 bases from J, with 17 bases in between. Germline V gene data show CDR1 as MNHEY and CDR2 as SMNVEV (reference sequence). DNA for the CDR3: TGTGCCAGCAGTCGATTAGCGGGACAGGGCACCGGGGAGCTGTTTTTT. Protein: CASSRLAGQGTGELFF.

The genes are TRBV30 and TRBJ2-1; maybe TRBD2 (6 bases). This CDR3 region has 11 residues. CDR1 and CDR2 (germline): GTSNPN, SVGIG (reference sequence). The V end lost 5 bases, the J end lost 9 bases, and 11 bases lay between the germline ends. In nucleotides, the CDR3 is TGTGCCTGGGGTCTTAGCGGTGAGCAGTTCTTC. Amino acids: CAWGLSGEQFF. The whole variable domain, remainder taken from reference TRBV30 and TRBJ2-1, is SQTIHQWPATLVQPVGSPLSLECTVEGTSNPNLYWYRQAAGRGLQLLFYSVGIGQISSEVPQNLSASRPQDRQFILSSKKLLLSDSGFYLCAWGLSGEQFFGPGTRLTVL.

This chain links TRBV28 with TRBJ1-6, with D uncertain. CDR1 is MDHEN and CDR2 is SYDVKM in the germline V gene. Deletions cut 8 bases from V and 11 bases from J, with 10 bases between. The CDR3 has 11 residues. The CDR3 bases are TGTGCCAGCTTTGGGTCGCCACCCCTCCACTTT. It yields the protein CASFGSPPLHF.

This sequence joins TRBV13 and TRBJ1-4; no definite D call. The CDR3 totals 14 residues. Deletions cut 5 bases from V and 8 bases from J, with 15 bases between. CDR1 is PRHDT, CDR2 FYEKMQ, per germline (reference sequence). This chain's CDR3 is CASSVTGLGEKLFF. In DNA, the CDR3 is TGTGCCAGCAGCGTAACTGGGCTAGGGGAAAAACTGTTTTTT. The complete variable domain, with remaining parts taken from reference TRBV13 and TRBJ1-4, reads AAGVIQSPRHLIKEKRETATLKCYPIPRHDTVYWYQQGPGQDPQFLISFYEKMQSDKGSIPDRFSAQQFSDYHSELNMSSLELGDSALYFCASSVTGLGEKLFFGSGTQLSVL.

The chain links TRBV2 to TRBJ1-3; D gene uncertain. The CDR3 contains 13 residues. Germline CDR1 is SNHLY and CDR2 is FYNNEI. The ends were cut back, 8 bases at V and 7 bases at J, with 15 bases in the middle. This CDR3 reads CASRLGEVNTIYF. The DNA of the CDR3 is TGTGCCAGCCGCCTTGGTGAGGTGAACACCATATATTTT. Combining the CDR3 with reference TRBV2 and TRBJ1-3 gives the whole variable domain EPEVTQTPSHQVTQMGQEVILRCVPISNHLYFYWYRQILGQKVEFLVSFYNNEISEKSEIFDDQFSVERPDGSNFTLKIRSTKLEDSAMYFCASRLGEVNTIYFGEGSWLTVV.

The chain is built from TRBV28 and TRBJ1-2; TRBD1 matches at 8 bases. The germline CDR1 and CDR2 sequences are MDHEN and SYDVKM. The CDR3 runs to 12 residues. Unmatched junction bases numbered 5, after V lost 6 bases and J lost 8 bases. For the CDR3, the DNA is TGTGCCAGCAGGAGTACAGGGGGAGGCTACACCTTC. It translates to CASRSTGGGYTF.

The chain links TRBV28 to TRBJ1-3, with a tentative D call TRBD1 (5 bases). Trimming cost V 2 bases and J 4 bases, with 12 bases left between them. This CDR3 contains 15 residues. CDR1 and CDR2 (germline): MDHEN, SYDVKM. The CDR3 DNA follows: TGTGCCAGCAGTTTAGCTAGGGGTTGGGGAAACACCATATATTTT. Protein product: CASSLARGWGNTIYF.

The chain recombines TRBV7-2 with TRBJ1-6; TRBD1 matches 8 bases. V was pared by 5 bases and J by 0 bases, with 6 bases of the junction left unmatched. CDR1 is SGHTA, CDR2 FQGNSA, per germline. The CDR3 extends over 17 amino acids. In nucleotides, the CDR3 is TGTGCCAGCAGCGAGAGGACAGGGAGCTCCTATAATTCACCCCTCCACTTT. It is translated as CASSERTGSSYNSPLHF.

This chain links TRBV7-6 with TRBJ2-2; maybe TRBD1 (5 bases). The germline V and J ends were trimmed by 2 bases and 5 bases, with 12 bases remaining between them. Germline V gene sequence: CDR1 SGHVS, CDR2 FNYEAQ. The CDR3 covers 15 residues. DNA of the CDR3: TGTGCCAGCAGCTTAACTCAGGGAAGGACCGGGGAGCTGTTTTTT. It specifies CASSLTQGRTGELFF.

The chain is built from TRBV11-2 and TRBJ2-1, with TRBD2 matching over 7 bases. The ends lost 5 bases at V and 5 bases at J; junction bases unmatched: 12. Germline assignment: CDR1 SGHAT and CDR2 FQNNGV. The CDR3 runs to 16 residues. The CDR3: CASSPILAELDNEQFF. The CDR3 DNA follows: TGTGCCAGCAGCCCCATCCTAGCGGAGCTGGACAATGAGCAGTTCTTC. Drawing the rest from reference TRBV11-2 and TRBJ2-1, the complete variable domain is EAGVAQSPRYKIIEKRQSVAFWCNPISGHATLYWYQQILGQGPKLLIQFQNNGVVDDSQLPKDRFSAERLKGVDSTLKIQPAKLEDSAVYLCASSPILAELDNEQFFGPGTRLTVL.

CDR3: CATSDRDEAFF. The DNA for the CDR3 is TGTGCCACCAGTGACAGGGACGAAGCTTTCTTT. The chain couples TRBV24-1 to TRBJ1-1, with D perhaps TRBD1 (5 bases). The CDR3 has 11 residues. Germline lookup yields CDR1 KGHDR and CDR2 SFDVKD. V lost 4 bases to trimming and J lost 8 bases, with 7 bases between them.

The chain carries TRBV19 and TRBJ1-1, with 9 bases identical to TRBD1. Germline lookup yields CDR1 LNHDA and CDR2 SQIVND (reference sequence). V shed 3 bases, J shed 3 bases, and the junction held 8 bases outside the gene matches. This CDR3 has 16 amino acids. The CDR3 protein is CASSILWDRDHTEAFF. DNA for the CDR3: TGTGCCAGTAGTATTCTTTGGGACAGGGATCACACTGAAGCTTTCTTT.

J is TRBJ2-7 and V is TRBV28; the D gene could be TRBD1 or TRBD2 (5 bases each). The CDR3 sequence is 14 residues long. Germline V lookup: CDR1 MDHEN, CDR2 SYDVKM. Trimming cost V 5 bases and J 3 bases, with 14 bases left between them. The CDR3 here is CASSGAGTLYEQYF. The CDR3 DNA sequence: TGTGCCAGCAGTGGAGCCGGGACCCTCTACGAGCAGTACTTC.

This chain uses TRBV7-9 with TRBJ1-1; 9 positions agree with TRBD1. The CDR3 contains 16 residues. The germline V gene has CDR1 SEHNR and CDR2 FQNEAQ (reference sequence). V lost 5 bases to trimming and J lost 2 bases; unmatched junction nucleotides: 9. The CDR3 reads CASSQFRDRANTEAFF. The CDR3 coding sequence is TGTGCCAGCAGCCAATTCCGGGACAGGGCAAACACTGAAGCTTTCTTT.

The chain couples TRBV6-5 to TRBJ2-2; D may be TRBD1 (6 bases). CDR3 size: 13 residues. Trimming took off 7 bases at V and 6 bases at J, with 12 bases between the two ends. Per the germline V gene, CDR1 is MNHEY and CDR2 is SVGAGI. DNA for the CDR3: TGTGCCAGCACCCTCGGGACATCCGGGGAGCTGTTTTTT. As protein: CASTLGTSGELFF.

V and J are TRBV2 and TRBJ2-5, with D perhaps matching TRBD1 or TRBD2 (5 bases each). Germline lookup yields CDR1 SNHLY and CDR2 FYNNEI. Trimming left V 5 bases short and J 4 bases short, with 14 bases between. The CDR3 consists of 14 residues. CDR3 loop: CASSYPGARETQYF. The CDR3 DNA reads as TGTGCCAGCAGTTACCCCGGGGCGCGAGAGACCCAGTACTTC.

This chain uses TRBV7-9 with TRBJ1-4; a possible D gene is TRBD1 (5 bases). The germline CDR1 and CDR2 sequences are SEHNR and FQNEAQ (reference sequence). The germline V and J ends were trimmed by 4 bases and 0 bases, with 6 bases remaining between them. This CDR3 is built from 14 residues. The CDR3 here is CASSSRATNEKLFF. The CDR3 DNA reads as TGTGCCAGCAGCTCCAGGGCAACTAATGAAAAACTGTTTTTT. Full variable domain (rest looked up from reference TRBV7-9 and TRBJ1-4): DTGVSQNPRHKITKRGQNVTFRCDPISEHNRLYWYRQTLGQGPEFLTYFQNEAQLEKSRLLSDRFSAERPKGSFSTLEIQRTEQGDSAMYLCASSSRATNEKLFFGSGTQLSVL.

The chain recombines TRBV7-8 with TRBJ1-1, with 7 bases matching TRBD1. The CDR3 has 17 residues. The V gene end was trimmed by 0 bases and the J gene end by 4 bases; junction bases not matched to a gene: 11. Germline CDR1 is SGHVS and CDR2 is FQNEAQ. In DNA form, the CDR3 reads TGTGCCAGCAGCTTAGCAACGTATGGGACAGCGGGCACTGAAGCTTTCTTT. It codes for CASSLATYGTAGTEAFF. Full variable domain (rest looked up from reference TRBV7-8 and TRBJ1-1): GAGVSQSPRYKVAKRGQDVALRCDPISGHVSLFWYQQALGQGPEFLTYFQNEAQLDKSGLPSDRFFAERPEGSVSTLKIQRTQQEDSAVYLCASSLATYGTAGTEAFFGQGTRLTVV.

The rearrangement links TRBV5-4 to TRBJ2-1; the D is unclear. Deletions cut 0 bases from V and 4 bases from J, with 11 bases between. There are 15 residues in the CDR3. Germline CDR1 SGHNT, CDR2 YYREEE (reference sequence). The CDR3 sequence: CASSLARYTYNEQFF. The DNA for the CDR3 is TGTGCCAGCAGCTTGGCCAGGTATACGTACAATGAGCAGTTCTTC.

J is TRBJ2-3 and V is TRBV3-1 (or the pseudogene TRBV3-2), with unresolved D. This CDR3 is 14 amino acids long. V was cut by 1 base and J by 6 bases, with 11 bases left in between. Germline V gene sequence: CDR1 LGHDT, CDR2 YNNKEL (reference sequence). CDR3 sequence: CASSQARLGDTQYF. The CDR3 nucleotides are TGTGCCAGCAGCCAAGCCCGACTGGGGGATACGCAGTATTTT.

V usage is TRBV5-1 and J usage is TRBJ1-2; no clear D gene. Trimming took 0 bases from V and 3 from J, leaving 12 bases between them. CDR1 is SGHRS, CDR2 YFSETQ, per germline. The CDR3 extends over 15 amino acids. The CDR3 loop is CASSLGLARDYGYTF. The CDR3 DNA follows: TGCGCCAGCAGCTTGGGGTTGGCCCGCGACTATGGCTACACCTTC.

This clone was picked up one time. The chain links TRBV27 to TRBJ2-2; no definite D call. V was shortened by 2 bases and J by 0 bases, with 7 bases between the two germline ends. This CDR3 comprises 15 residues. Germline CDR1 and CDR2: MNHEY and SMNVEV (reference sequence). CDR3 sequence reads: CASSLGATNTGELFF. The CDR3 DNA follows: TGTGCCAGCAGTTTAGGAGCCACGAACACCGGGGAGCTGTTTTTT.

This clone is a singleton in its sample. The chain links TRBV27 to TRBJ1-3; 7 bases map to TRBD1. The CDR3 covers 16 residues. V lost 3 bases to trimming and J lost 3 bases; unmatched junction nucleotides: 8. The germline V gene encodes CDR1 MNHEY and CDR2 SMNVEV (reference sequence). The CDR3 nucleotides read TGTGCCAGCAGTTTGAGACCTGGGACAGTTGGAAACACCATATATTTT. This translates into CASSLRPGTVGNTIYF.